This T cell receptor beta chain originates from a study of cytomegalovirus exposure and HLA in healthy donors. Points from the study as a whole: Accurate prediction of HLA-A and HLA-B alleles (for most subjects) was reportedly achieved from TCR beta sequences. Three chains linked to CMV were shown in vitro to be specific for CMV antigens. High specificity and sensitivity for cytomegalovirus status were reported for the classifier.

As concerns this clone: Its antigen is currently unknown.

Trimming removed 5 bases at V and 0 bases at J, with 11 bases between. This CDR3 spans 16 amino acids. Germline assignment: CDR1 MNHEY and CDR2 SMNVEV (reference sequence). The PCR used 60 Vbeta and 13 Jbeta primers. Assay used: immunoSEQ multiplex PCR; TCRdb lists only in-frame clones, some missing. This sample's table reports tens of thousands of clones. This chain joins TRBV27 and TRBJ2-6; tentative D call: TRBD2 (5 bases). The sequence was obtained from a man aged 45-60 years in good health and CMV-seronegative. Sequencing was performed on PBMCs. The CDR3 sequence: CASSPRGRSGANVLTF. CDR3 nucleotides: TGTGCCAGCAGTCCCCGAGGGCGCTCTGGGGCCAACGTCCTGACTTTC.